The next 20 T cell receptor beta chains were all read from a single sample in a study of T cell changes during pregnancy in multiple sclerosis. The repertoire was sequenced with immunoSEQ multiplex PCR; TCRdb's copy has only in-frame clones and lacks some. The table shows approximately 47,000 clones, with approximately 90% occurring only once. Source: peripheral blood, taken in the first trimester of pregnancy. All receptors derive from a female donor with multiple sclerosis, enrolled in a pregnancy study.

The chain links TRBV30 to TRBJ2-1; D perhaps matches TRBD1 (6 bases). In germline, CDR1 is GTSNPN, CDR2 SVGIG (reference sequence). Trimming removed 3 bases at V and 7 bases at J, with 25 bases between. The CDR3 has 17 amino acids. CDR3 DNA: TGTGCCTGGAGCTCAATCTGGGGCTGGGGGCGGCGTAATGAGCAGTTCTTC. This translates into CAWSSIWGWGRRNEQFF.

This chain connects TRBV7-9 to TRBJ1-5, with no clear D. Germline V gives CDR1 SEHNR, CDR2 FQNEAQ (reference sequence). The CDR3 totals 13 residues. The V end was cut by 3 bases, the J end by 1 base, with 4 bases between. CDR3: CASSLQSNQPQHF. In DNA form, the CDR3 reads TGTGCCAGCAGCTTGCAGAGCAATCAGCCCCAGCATTTT.

CDR3 nucleotides: TGTGCCAGCAAGGGGATCGGGACACACTCCTACGAGCAGTACTTC. Encoded protein: CASKGIGTHSYEQYF. The chain has TRBV2 and TRBJ2-7; D possibly corresponds to TRBD1 (6 bases). Germline V CDR1 and CDR2: SNHLY, FYNNEI. V was pared by 7 bases and J by 0 bases, with 16 bases between. This CDR3 region has 15 residues.

The V call is TRBV7-2, the J call TRBJ2-4; TRBD2 agrees at 12 bases. This CDR3 is built from 14 residues. Germline V gives CDR1 SGHTA, CDR2 FQGNSA. V shed 2 bases, J shed 9 bases, and the junction held 2 bases outside the gene matches. DNA of the CDR3: TGTGCCAGCAGCTTACTAGCGGGGGGGGGCATTCAGTACTTC. Its translation is CASSLLAGGGIQYF.

Judged by abundance, this clone is medium-sized. CDR3 DNA: TGTGCCAGCAGCTCTAGCGGGGGGCACAATGAGCAGTTCTTC. It translates to CASSSSGGHNEQFF. The gene calls are TRBV7-3 and TRBJ2-1, with 11 bases fitting TRBD2. After removal of 4 bases from V and 5 bases from J, the junction contained 1 base not matched to a gene. The CDR3 is made up of 14 amino acids. Germline CDR1 reads SGHTA; CDR2 reads FQGTGA.

The CDR3: CASSYVVNTEAFF. The CDR3 DNA reads as TGTGCCAGCAGTTACGTCGTGAACACTGAAGCTTTCTTT. The chain combines TRBV6-6 with TRBJ1-1; D gene unclear. V gave up 2 bases and J gave up 0 bases, with 4 bases separating them. Germline loops: CDR1 MNHNY, CDR2 SVGAGI (reference sequence). CDR3 length equals 13 residues.

The chain links TRBV6-1 to TRBJ1-2, with a possible D match to TRBD1 (6 bases). CDR1 MNHNS and CDR2 SASEGT come from the germline V gene. The V gene lost 5 bases and the J gene lost 4 bases, with 17 bases spanning the gap. CDR3 length: 15 amino acids. The CDR3 coding sequence is TGTGCCAGCAGTCCCTTAAAACAGGGAAGCTATGGCTACACCTTC. Translation gives CASSPLKQGSYGYTF.

This sequence joins TRBV5-1 and TRBJ1-1, with TRBD1 identical over 9 bases. This CDR3 spans 14 amino acids. V was clipped by 0 bases and J by 3 bases; unmatched bases: 0. The germline V gene has CDR1 SGHRS and CDR2 YFSETQ. The CDR3 DNA sequence: TGCGCCAGCAGCTTGGGGACAGGGGACACTGAAGCTTTCTTT. Protein sequence: CASSLGTGDTEAFF.

The CDR3 DNA is TGCGCCAGCAGCCAAGATAAAAAAGGACAGGGGGCGAAAATCGATTATCAAGAGACCCAGTACTTC. The encoded protein is CASSQDKKGQGAKIDYQETQYF. This chain joins TRBV4-3 and TRBJ2-5, with 11 bases lining up with TRBD1. After removal of 0 bases from V and 2 bases from J, the junction contained 20 bases not matched to a gene. Germline CDR1 and CDR2: LGHNA and YSLEER. This CDR3 comprises 22 residues.

The genes are TRBV15 and TRBJ1-2; 9 bases map to TRBD1. J gave up 2 bases and V 2 bases, and 3 bases lay outside the gene matches. The length of the CDR3 is 15 residues. CDR1 and CDR2 (germline): LNHNV, YYDKDF (reference sequence). The CDR3 is CATSRPTGGNYGYTF. CDR3 in DNA: TGTGCCACCAGCAGACCTACAGGGGGCAACTATGGCTACACCTTC.

The J gene is TRBJ2-2, the V gene TRBV5-3, with 7 bases that match TRBD2. TRBV5-3 qualifies as an ORF whose function is uncertain. Trimming took 4 bases from V and 5 from J; bases not matched to a gene: 8. This CDR3 is 15 amino acids long. CDR3 region: CARSRGDGGTGELFF. The CDR3 region has the DNA TGTGCCAGAAGCCGGGGGGACGGGGGGACCGGGGAGCTGTTTTTT.

The genes are TRBV7-9 and TRBJ2-1, with 9 bases matching TRBD1. J lost 10 bases, V lost 6 bases, and 13 bases had no gene match. Germline values: CDR1 SEHNR, CDR2 FQNEAQ (reference sequence). CDR3 length: 15 residues. The CDR3 region is CASSFPGTGRTEQFF. The CDR3 coding sequence is TGTGCCAGCAGTTTCCCCGGGACAGGGCGTACGGAGCAGTTCTTC.

The chain links TRBV5-1 to TRBJ2-5; TRBD1 aligns across 8 bases. The CDR3 totals 15 residues. Unmatched junction bases numbered 4, after V lost 3 bases and J lost 0 bases. Germline loops: CDR1 SGHRS, CDR2 YFSETQ. CDR3 DNA sequence: TGCGCCAGCAGCTCGGGACAGGCGCACCAAGAGACCCAGTACTTC. It translates to CASSSGQAHQETQYF.

This sequence joins TRBV5-1 and TRBJ2-2, with TRBD1 identical over 8 bases. The length of the CDR3 is 15 residues. V lost 3 bases and J lost 5; bases outside the gene matches: 6. The V gene's germline CDR1 is SGHRS and CDR2 YFSETQ. DNA for the CDR3: TGCGCCAGCAGCTCCGGACAGGGAGGAACCGGGGAGCTGTTTTTT. This translates into CASSSGQGGTGELFF.

DNA for the CDR3: TGTGCCAGCAGGCTGGCGGGGACTCAAGAGACCCAGTACTTC. Its translation is CASRLAGTQETQYF. The gene calls are TRBV6-5 and TRBJ2-5; possibly TRBD2 for D (6 bases). CDR1 is MNHEY and CDR2 is SVGAGI in the germline V gene. The CDR3 loop spans 14 amino acids. V was cut by 6 bases and J by 2 bases, with 13 bases left in between.

This sequence joins TRBV5-1 and TRBJ2-7; 7 bases match TRBD1. Germline-derived CDR1 and CDR2 are SGHRS and YFSETQ. The CDR3 extends over 16 amino acids. V was clipped by 0 bases and J by 6 bases; unmatched bases: 12. DNA for the CDR3: TGCGCCAGCAGCTTGGCACTACTAGGGGGCGCGAGCGAGCAGTACTTC. Translated, it gives CASSLALLGGASEQYF.

A single count supports this clone. The chain couples TRBV5-1 to TRBJ1-1; 8 bases match TRBD1. Trimming at V came to 4 bases and at J to 3 bases, leaving 17 bases not matched to a gene. The CDR3 extends over 18 amino acids. Germline V gives CDR1 SGHRS, CDR2 YFSETQ. CDR3 sequence: CASSLEGQGRVVDTEAFF. The CDR3 DNA sequence: TGCGCCAGCAGCCTCGAAGGACAGGGACGGGTGGTAGACACTGAAGCTTTCTTT.

The chain links TRBV28 to TRBJ2-3; 7 bases match TRBD2. The germline V gene has CDR1 MDHEN and CDR2 SYDVKM. V lost 5 bases to trimming and J lost 1 base; unmatched junction nucleotides: 6. This CDR3 contains 15 residues. The CDR3 protein is CASSGLGGGTDTQYF. The CDR3 DNA sequence: TGTGCCAGCAGTGGACTTGGGGGGGGCACAGATACGCAGTATTTT.

This clone was seen only once. The rearrangement uses TRBV19 and TRBJ1-4; D uncertain. The CDR3 is 12 residues long. V was cut by 3 bases and J by 11 bases, with 10 bases left in between. Germline V gives CDR1 LNHDA, CDR2 SQIVND (reference sequence). In DNA, the CDR3 is TGTGCCAGTAGTATCAGCGGGGATAAACTGTTTTTT. Its translation is CASSISGDKLFF.

The chain joins TRBV7-3 to TRBJ2-2; 7 bases align to TRBD2. Losses at the gene ends were 5 bases for V and 6 bases for J; bases not matched to a gene: 12. This CDR3 has 16 amino acids. Germline CDR1 reads SGHTA; CDR2 reads FQGTGA. In DNA form, the CDR3 reads TGTGCCAGCAGCCCTATGGGGGGGACCTCGTCCGGGGAGCTGTTTTTT. Translated, it gives CASSPMGGTSSGELFF.